This T cell receptor beta chain originates from a study of PD-1 blockade in mismatch repair-deficient tumors. The protocol was immunoSEQ multiplex PCR, while the TCRdb copy is restricted to in-frame clones and leaves out a portion. Of about 110,000 clones in the sample, approximately 80% were seen once. Trimming cost V 1 base and J 4 bases; bases outside gene matches: 9. Looked up from germline, CDR1 is LNHDA and CDR2 is SQIVND (reference sequence). CDR3 length: 17 amino acids. Sequencing used peripheral blood, obtained 60 to 65 weeks after starting pembrolizumab. V gene TRBV19 combines with J gene TRBJ2-7, with 11 bases identical to TRBD2. This clonotype was sampled from an adult with mismatch repair-deficient cancer. CDR3 residues: CASSIGGLAGGGYEQYF. The CDR3 DNA is TGTGCCAGTAGTATAGGAGGGCTAGCGGGAGGCGGGTACGAGCAGTACTTC.